These 16 T cell receptor beta chains originate from one sample sequenced in a study of monozygotic twins with inflammatory bowel disease. TCRdb reprocessed the 5' RACE reads, with one entry per CDR3 protein and no DNA. The sample totals some 190,000 distinct CDR3 sequences. The source material was blood. The receptors here all came from a human donor with ulcerative colitis or Crohn's disease, or a healthy co-twin of an affected twin (not recorded which).

The chain recombines TRBV7-9 with TRBJ1-1. CDR1 and CDR2 (germline): SEHNR, FQNEAQ (reference sequence). The CDR3 consists of 15 residues. The CDR3: CASSPQSGANTEAFF.

The chain links TRBV20-1 to TRBJ2-2; checking the TCRdb D call of TRBD1 is not possible without DNA. CDR1 and CDR2 from the germline V gene are DFQATT and SNEGSKA (reference sequence). The length of the CDR3 is 12 residues. CDR3 protein: CSAPQGTGELFF.

The chain is built from TRBV5-1 and TRBJ2-5; TCRdb gives TRBD2 as the D gene, but with no DNA this cannot be confirmed. Germline V gives CDR1 SGHRS, CDR2 YFSETQ. The CDR3 loop spans 16 amino acids. CDR3 sequence: CASSLGGLAAQETQYF.

The gene calls are TRBV7-9 and TRBJ2-3. The CDR3 sequence is 16 residues long. Germline lookup yields CDR1 SEHNR and CDR2 FQNEAQ (reference sequence). The CDR3 here is CASSLGLAGVTDTQYF.

V is TRBV7-9 and J is TRBJ1-1. The CDR3 has 17 residues. The germline V gene has CDR1 SEHNR and CDR2 FQNEAQ (reference sequence). The CDR3 is CASSPERGAGGNTEAFF.

The V gene is TRBV18, the J gene TRBJ2-3; the TCRdb call, TRBD2, lacks DNA for checking. The CDR3 totals 16 residues. CDR1 is KGHSH, CDR2 LQKENI, per germline. Here the CDR3 reads CASSPRTAGVTDTQYF.

The rearrangement uses TRBV18 and TRBJ2-7. There are 14 residues in the CDR3. Per the germline V gene, CDR1 is KGHSH and CDR2 is LQKENI. The CDR3 here is CASSPRQDSYEQYF.

The rearrangement uses TRBV7-9 and TRBJ1-1. The germline V gene has CDR1 SEHNR and CDR2 FQNEAQ (reference sequence). The CDR3 spans 14 residues. This chain's CDR3 is CASSSYTPNTEAFF.

The chain employs TRBV6-6 and TRBJ1-2. Per the germline V gene, CDR1 is MNHNY and CDR2 is SVGAGI (reference sequence). CDR3 length equals 14 residues. The CDR3 loop is CASTTVAFNYGYTF.

The chain employs TRBV7-9 and TRBJ2-7; the TCRdb call, TRBD1, lacks DNA for checking. In germline, CDR1 is SEHNR, CDR2 FQNEAQ (reference sequence). The CDR3 has 16 residues. The CDR3 sequence is CASSLRQGGYSYEQYF.

J is TRBJ2-3 and V is TRBV3-1; TCRdb names TRBD1, which stays unverified in the absence of DNA. CDR3 length equals 15 residues. The V gene's germline CDR1 is LGHDT and CDR2 YNNKEL (reference sequence). CDR3 loop: CASSQAGFGIDTQYF.

The chain recombines TRBV5-1 with TRBJ2-2; no DNA is available, so the TRBD2 call from TCRdb remains unchecked. The CDR3 covers 15 residues. The germline V gene has CDR1 SGHRS and CDR2 YFSETQ. The CDR3 sequence is CASSLGPEVTGELFF.

The chain combines TRBV7-3 with TRBJ2-1; checking the TCRdb D call of TRBD2 is not possible without DNA. The CDR3 runs 16 residues. Germline CDR1 and CDR2: SGHTA and FQGTGA. The CDR3 spells CASSLTFGLGDNEQFF.

The gene calls are TRBV25-1 and TRBJ1-2. The CDR3 spans 16 residues. Germline V lookup: CDR1 MGHDK, CDR2 SYGVNS. The chain's CDR3 is CASSPEGLGANYGYTF.

The chain carries TRBV20-1 and TRBJ2-3. The germline gives CDR1 DFQATT, CDR2 SNEGSKA (reference sequence). The CDR3 spans 12 residues. CDR3 amino acids: CSAVSEPYTQYF.

The CDR3 loop is CASSLDGGGGTEAFF. The rearrangement links TRBV7-2 to TRBJ1-1; without DNA, the TCRdb call of TRBD1 cannot be checked. This CDR3 is 15 amino acids long. CDR1 is SGHTA and CDR2 is FQGNSA in the germline V gene.